This TCR beta chain was found in a study of patients and donors after allogeneic stem cell transplantation. The V end lost 5 bases, the J end lost 6 bases, and 25 bases lay between the germline ends. The CDR3 sequence is 17 residues long. Germline loops: CDR1 SGHTA, CDR2 FQGNSA. One entry per CDR3 protein, called by TCRdb with MiXCR from the RT-PCR reads. The data show 410,000 or so distinct CDR3 sequences, approximately 16% seen once. This clonotype was observed at least ten times. This clonotype was obtained from a human donor who was either an allogeneic HSCT recipient or a stem cell or donor lymphocyte infusion donor (not recorded which). It is not recorded whose cells these are; they may come from a transplant donor. V usage is TRBV7-2 and J usage is TRBJ1-1; unclear D gene. Sample: blood, either unsorted or a sorted T cell fraction (not recorded which). CDR3 DNA sequence: TGTGCCAGCAGCGTGAATAACCTGATGGTCCTCGGTTCTGAAGCTTTCTTT. This sequence encodes CASSVNNLMVLGSEAFF.